This T cell receptor beta chain is drawn from a study of T cells in localized non-small cell lung cancer. Details on this clone: Its antigen remains unknown.

Assay: immunoSEQ multiplex PCR; the TCRdb copy retains only in-frame clones and omits some. The sample lists approximately 31,000 clones, approximately 94% seen once, with 0.65% to 0.85% in the top ten. Study-level findings and limits: Across samples, adjacent lung featured a median around 60 of the top 100 tumor clones. Exceeding tumor, uninvolved adjacent lung had the highest T cell clonality.

This CDR3 contains 14 residues. The V end was cut by 4 bases, the J end by 3 bases, with 14 bases between. Germline assignment: CDR1 SGHDT and CDR2 YYEEEE. This receptor was taken from a woman aged 40 to 75 with stage I lung adenocarcinoma. The input for sequencing was peripheral blood, taken before any cancer treatment. V and J are TRBV5-6 and TRBJ2-7; tentatively, D is TRBD1 or TRBD2 (5 bases each). The CDR3, as DNA: TGTGCCAGCAGCCCGTGGGACGGTAACTACGAGCAGTACTTC. Amino acids: CASSPWDGNYEQYF.